A single sample gave rise to the 7 T cell receptor beta chains below, sequenced in a study of cytomegalovirus exposure and HLA in healthy donors. In the PCR, 60 Vbeta and 13 Jbeta primers were used. Measured with immunoSEQ multiplex PCR; TCRdb has only the in-frame clones, and not every one. The repertoire has about 110,000 clones, about 80% of them found once; the top ten carry under 3%. Sequenced input: PBMCs. Receptors were obtained from a woman aged 55-69 years in good health and CMV-seropositive.

As regards this clone: One end of the junction varies from germline; a read error may be responsible. V and J are TRBV19 and TRBJ2-1, with D hard to call. The V gene's germline CDR1 is LNHDA and CDR2 SQIVND (reference sequence). The CDR3 runs 14 residues. As DNA, the CDR3 is TGTGCCAGTAGTATATATCACTCCGACAATGAGCAGTTCTTC. Its protein is CASSIYHSDNEQFF. Full variable domain (missing parts from reference TRBV19 and TRBJ2-1): DGGITQSPKYLFRKEGQNVTLSCEQNLNHDAMYWYRQDPGQGLRLIYYSQIVNDFQKGDIAEGYSVSREKKESFPLTVTSAQKNPTAFYLCASSIYHSDNEQFFGPGTRLTVL.

The V call is TRBV7-2, the J call TRBJ2-5; D is undetermined. CDR1 SGHTA and CDR2 FQGNSA come from the germline V gene. The CDR3 has 11 residues. Trimming took 5 bases from V and 7 from J, leaving 8 bases between them. The CDR3 DNA reads TGTGCCAGCAGCCGAAGAGGGACCCAGTACTTC. Protein product: CASSRRGTQYF.

This clone occurred once. CDR3 sequence reads: CASSLNRPPAPYGYTF. Here the CDR3 DNA reads TGTGCCAGCAGCTTAAACCGCCCACCCGCGCCCTATGGCTACACCTTC. The genes are TRBV7-3 and TRBJ1-2, with unresolved D. Germline CDR1 reads SGHTA; CDR2 reads FQGTGA. V gave up 1 base and J gave up 4 bases, with 16 bases separating them. CDR3 length: 16 amino acids.

J is TRBJ1-5 and V is TRBV7-2; a possible D gene is TRBD1 (6 bases). Deletions cut 4 bases from V and 7 bases from J, with 14 bases between. This CDR3 has 14 amino acids. Germline CDR1 is SGHTA and CDR2 is FQGNSA. Written as DNA, the CDR3 is TGTGCCAGCAGCTCTGACAGGTCTAACCAGCCCCAGCATTTT. Its translation: CASSSDRSNQPQHF. Using reference TRBV7-2 and TRBJ1-5 for the parts outside the CDR3, the full variable domain is GAGVSQSPSNKVTEKGKDVELRCDPISGHTALYWYRQSLGQGLEFLIYFQGNSAPDKSGLPSDRFSAERTGGSVSTLTIQRTQQEDSAVYLCASSSDRSNQPQHFGDGTRLSIL.

This clone was seen once. The chain couples TRBV10-3 to TRBJ2-1; tentatively, D is TRBD1 (6 bases). Germline CDR1 and CDR2: ENHRY and SYGVKD. V gave up 6 bases and J gave up 2 bases, with 14 bases separating them. The CDR3 contains 15 residues. As DNA, the CDR3 is TGTGCCATCAGGATTGGACAGACCGCCTACAATGAGCAGTTCTTC. Protein: CAIRIGQTAYNEQFF.

The V gene is TRBV5-5, the J gene TRBJ2-1; perhaps TRBD1 as D (5 bases). This CDR3 comprises 14 residues. Germline lookup yields CDR1 SGHKS and CDR2 YYEKEE (reference sequence). Deletions cut 5 bases from V and 7 bases from J, with 16 bases between. The CDR3 is CASRQDTNRNEQFF. The CDR3 DNA reads as TGTGCCAGCAGACAGGACACTAATCGAAATGAGCAGTTCTTC.

Comment on this clone: The sample holds other DNA sequences that translate to the same CDR3. The chain uses TRBV9 and TRBJ2-3; 10 bases agree with TRBD1. Germline CDR1 and CDR2: SGDLS and YYNGEE. The CDR3 sequence is 15 residues long. V shed 0 bases and J 6 bases; nucleotides not matched to a gene: 4. CDR3 sequence reads: CASSVVGTGADTQYF. The CDR3 coding sequence is TGTGCCAGCAGCGTAGTGGGGACAGGGGCCGATACGCAGTATTTT.